What follows are 3 T cell receptor beta chains derived from one specimen sequenced in a study of shared clonotypes between healthy human individuals. Only CD45RO-negative cells positively selected for CCR7 counted as naive CD8 cells, so terminally differentiated effector memory CD45RA+ cells were excluded. TCRdb's copy holds only in-frame clones and misses some; the assay was immunoSEQ multiplex PCR. The data show roughly 770,000 clones, roughly 96% seen once. Sample: naive CD8+ T cells sorted from blood. Receptors originate from a man under 40 in good health.

The genes are TRBV15 and TRBJ2-7; D gene uncertain. V was clipped by 0 bases and J by 6 bases, with 9 bases between them. The CDR3 covers 13 residues. CDR1 LNHNV and CDR2 YYDKDF come from the germline V gene (reference sequence). CDR3 in DNA: TGTGCCACCAGCAGAGATCTCTATGGCGAGCAGTACTTC. This gives the protein CATSRDLYGEQYF.

The rearrangement uses TRBV7-9 and TRBJ2-7; D is perhaps TRBD2 (7 bases). The length of the CDR3 is 16 residues. Per the germline V gene, CDR1 is SEHNR and CDR2 is FQNEAQ (reference sequence). Trimming took off 1 base at V and 2 bases at J, with 15 bases between the two ends. The CDR3 coding sequence is TGTGCCAGCAGCTTAGGCGGGGGCGGGCCAGCCTACGAGCAGTACTTC. Protein sequence: CASSLGGGGPAYEQYF. The full variable domain, completed using reference TRBV7-9 and TRBJ2-7, is DTGVSQNPRHKITKRGQNVTFRCDPISEHNRLYWYRQTLGQGPEFLTYFQNEAQLEKSRLLSDRFSAERPKGSFSTLEIQRTEQGDSAMYLCASSLGGGGPAYEQYFGPGTRLTVT.

To note about this clone: A much bigger clone sits one base away, suggesting this may be a read error. Other DNA sequences in this specimen translate into the identical CDR3. The chain joins TRBV27 to TRBJ2-7; unclear D gene. The CDR3 is made up of 11 amino acids. V was shortened by 3 bases and J by 3 bases, with 3 bases between the two germline ends. In germline, CDR1 is MNHEY, CDR2 SMNVEV (reference sequence). Here the CDR3 reads CASSLYYEQYF. DNA of the CDR3: TGTGCCAGCAGTTTGTACTACGAGCAGTACTTC.